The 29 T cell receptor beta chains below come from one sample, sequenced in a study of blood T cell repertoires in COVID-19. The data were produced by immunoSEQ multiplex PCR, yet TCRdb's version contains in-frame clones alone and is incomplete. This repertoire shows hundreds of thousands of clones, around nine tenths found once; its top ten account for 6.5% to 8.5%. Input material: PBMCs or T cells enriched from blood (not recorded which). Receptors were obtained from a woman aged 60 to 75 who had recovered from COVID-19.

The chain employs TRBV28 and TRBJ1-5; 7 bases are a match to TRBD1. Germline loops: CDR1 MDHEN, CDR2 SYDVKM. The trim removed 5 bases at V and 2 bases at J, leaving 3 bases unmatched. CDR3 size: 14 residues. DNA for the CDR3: TGTGCCAGCAGTCCCGGGACAGGCAATCAGCCCCAGCATTTT. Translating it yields CASSPGTGNQPQHF.

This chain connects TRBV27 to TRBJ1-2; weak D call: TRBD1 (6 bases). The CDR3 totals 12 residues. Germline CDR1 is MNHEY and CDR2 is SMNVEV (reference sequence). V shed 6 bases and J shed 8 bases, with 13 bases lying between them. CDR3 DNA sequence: TGTGCCAGCAGAACAGGGTCTAGGGGCTACACCTTC. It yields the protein CASRTGSRGYTF.

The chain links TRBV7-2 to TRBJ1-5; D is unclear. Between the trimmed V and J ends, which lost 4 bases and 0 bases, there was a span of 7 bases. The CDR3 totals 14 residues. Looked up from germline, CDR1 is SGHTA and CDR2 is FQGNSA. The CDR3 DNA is TGTGCCAGCAGCTGGAGGTTTAGCAATCAGCCCCAGCATTTT. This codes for CASSWRFSNQPQHF.

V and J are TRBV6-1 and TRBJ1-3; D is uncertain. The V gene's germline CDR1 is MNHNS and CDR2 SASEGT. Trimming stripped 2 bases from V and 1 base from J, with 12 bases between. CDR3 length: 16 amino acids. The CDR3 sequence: CASSERLIVSGNTIYF. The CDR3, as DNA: TGTGCCAGCAGTGAAAGACTGATTGTGTCTGGAAACACCATATATTTT.

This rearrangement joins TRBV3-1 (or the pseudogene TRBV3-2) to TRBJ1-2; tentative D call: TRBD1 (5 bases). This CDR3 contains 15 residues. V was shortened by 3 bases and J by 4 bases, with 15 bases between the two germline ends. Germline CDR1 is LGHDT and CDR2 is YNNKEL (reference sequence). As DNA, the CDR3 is TGTGCCAGCAGCCATGAGGGACTACAAAGCTATGGCTACACCTTC. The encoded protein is CASSHEGLQSYGYTF.

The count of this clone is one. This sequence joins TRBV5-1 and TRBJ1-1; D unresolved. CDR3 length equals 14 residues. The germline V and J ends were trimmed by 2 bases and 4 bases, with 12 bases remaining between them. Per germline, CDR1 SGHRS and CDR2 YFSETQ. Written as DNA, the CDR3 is TGCGCCAGCAGCTTAGGAGGGTTCGGCACTGAAGCTTTCTTT. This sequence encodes CASSLGGFGTEAFF.

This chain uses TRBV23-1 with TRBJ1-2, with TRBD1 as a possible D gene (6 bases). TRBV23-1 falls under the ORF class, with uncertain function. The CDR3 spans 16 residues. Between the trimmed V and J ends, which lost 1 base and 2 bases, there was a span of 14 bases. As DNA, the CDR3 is TGCGCCAGCAGTCAATTTCCCCGGACAGAAAACTATGGCTACACCTTC. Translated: CASSQFPRTENYGYTF.

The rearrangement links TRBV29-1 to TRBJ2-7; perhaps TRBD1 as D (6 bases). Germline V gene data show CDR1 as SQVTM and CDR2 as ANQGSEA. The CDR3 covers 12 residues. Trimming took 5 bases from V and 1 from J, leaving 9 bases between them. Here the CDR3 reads CSVRTVSYEQYV. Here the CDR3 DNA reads TGCAGCGTTCGGACAGTATCCTACGAGCAGTACGTC.

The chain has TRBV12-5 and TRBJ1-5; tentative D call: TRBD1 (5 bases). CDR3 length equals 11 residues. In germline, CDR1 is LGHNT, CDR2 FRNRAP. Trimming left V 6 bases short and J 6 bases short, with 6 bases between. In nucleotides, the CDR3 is TGTGCTAGTGGCACAGGTCAGCCCCAGCATTTT. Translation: CASGTGQPQHF.

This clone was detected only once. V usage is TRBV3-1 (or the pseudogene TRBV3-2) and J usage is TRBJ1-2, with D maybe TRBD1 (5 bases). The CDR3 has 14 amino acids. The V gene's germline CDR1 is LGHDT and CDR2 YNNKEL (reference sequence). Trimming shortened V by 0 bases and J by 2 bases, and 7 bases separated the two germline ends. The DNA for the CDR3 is TGTGCCAGCAGCCAAGATGGGGGGAACTATGGCTACACCTTC. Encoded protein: CASSQDGGNYGYTF.

For the CDR3, the DNA is TGTGCCAGCTCACCTACAGGGGTCTACGAGCAGTACTTC. Its translation is CASSPTGVYEQYF. The chain couples TRBV18 to TRBJ2-7; 7 bases align to TRBD1. V lost 3 bases and J lost 3; bases outside the gene matches: 2. Germline V gene lookup returns CDR1 KGHSH and CDR2 LQKENI. The CDR3 loop spans 13 amino acids. The full variable domain, its missing parts supplied by reference TRBV18 and TRBJ2-7, is NAGVMQNPRHLVRRRGQEARLRCSPMKGHSHVYWYRQLPEEGLKFMVYLQKENIIDESGMPKERFSAEFPKEGPSILRIQQVVRGDSAAYFCASSPTGVYEQYFGPGTRLTVT.

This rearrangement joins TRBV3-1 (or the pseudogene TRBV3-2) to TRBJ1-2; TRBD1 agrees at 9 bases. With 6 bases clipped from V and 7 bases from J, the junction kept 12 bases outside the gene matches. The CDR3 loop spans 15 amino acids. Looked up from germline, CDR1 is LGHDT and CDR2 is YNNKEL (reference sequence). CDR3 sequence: CASSRGTGRKAGYTF. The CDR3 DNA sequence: TGTGCCAGCAGTCGTGGGACAGGGCGGAAGGCTGGCTACACCTTC.

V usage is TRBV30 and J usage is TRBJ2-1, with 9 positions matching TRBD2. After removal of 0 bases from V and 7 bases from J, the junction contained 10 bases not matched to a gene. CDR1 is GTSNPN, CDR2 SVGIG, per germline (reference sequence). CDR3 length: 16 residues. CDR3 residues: CAWSVQRGASWNEQFF. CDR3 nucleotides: TGTGCCTGGAGTGTCCAGCGGGGGGCGTCTTGGAATGAGCAGTTCTTC. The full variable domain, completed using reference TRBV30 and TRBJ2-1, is SQTIHQWPATLVQPVGSPLSLECTVEGTSNPNLYWYRQAAGRGLQLLFYSVGIGQISSEVPQNLSASRPQDRQFILSSKKLLLSDSGFYLCAWSVQRGASWNEQFFGPGTRLTVL.

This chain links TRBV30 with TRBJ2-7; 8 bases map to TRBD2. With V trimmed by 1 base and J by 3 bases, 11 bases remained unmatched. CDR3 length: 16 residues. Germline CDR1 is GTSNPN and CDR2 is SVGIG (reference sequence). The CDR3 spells CAWSETGGAKGYEQYF. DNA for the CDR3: TGTGCCTGGAGTGAAACGGGGGGGGCGAAAGGCTACGAGCAGTACTTC.

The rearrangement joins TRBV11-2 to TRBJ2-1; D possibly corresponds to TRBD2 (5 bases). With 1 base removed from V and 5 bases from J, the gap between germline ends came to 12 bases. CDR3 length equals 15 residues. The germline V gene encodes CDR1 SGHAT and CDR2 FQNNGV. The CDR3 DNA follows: TGTGCCAGCAGCTTAGCGGGGTTCGAAAACAATGAGCAGTTCTTC. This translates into CASSLAGFENNEQFF.

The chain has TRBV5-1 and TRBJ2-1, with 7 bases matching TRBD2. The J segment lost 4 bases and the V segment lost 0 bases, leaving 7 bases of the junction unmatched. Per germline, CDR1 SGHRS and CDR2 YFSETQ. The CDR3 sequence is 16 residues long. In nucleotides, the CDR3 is TGCGCCAGCAGCTTGGTGGGGGGGACCCAATACAATGAGCAGTTCTTC. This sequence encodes CASSLVGGTQYNEQFF.

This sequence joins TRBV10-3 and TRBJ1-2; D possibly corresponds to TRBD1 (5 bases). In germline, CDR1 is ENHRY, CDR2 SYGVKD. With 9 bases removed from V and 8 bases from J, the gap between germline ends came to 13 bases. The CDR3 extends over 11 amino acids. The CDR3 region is CAIRGVEGYTF. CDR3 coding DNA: TGTGCCATTCGGGGGGTGGAGGGCTACACCTTC.

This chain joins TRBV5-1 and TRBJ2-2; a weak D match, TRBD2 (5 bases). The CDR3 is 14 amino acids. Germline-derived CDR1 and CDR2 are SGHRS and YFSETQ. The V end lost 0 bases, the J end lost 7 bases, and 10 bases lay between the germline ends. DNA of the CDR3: TGCGCCAGCAGCTTGGCCCGGGCGGGCGGGGAGCTGTTTTTT. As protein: CASSLARAGGELFF.

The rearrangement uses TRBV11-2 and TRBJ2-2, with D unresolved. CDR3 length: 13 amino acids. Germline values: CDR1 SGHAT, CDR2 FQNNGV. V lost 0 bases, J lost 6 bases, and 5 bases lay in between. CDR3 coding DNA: TGTGCCAGCAGCTTAGATCTAGCCGGGGAGCTGTTTTTT. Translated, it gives CASSLDLAGELFF.

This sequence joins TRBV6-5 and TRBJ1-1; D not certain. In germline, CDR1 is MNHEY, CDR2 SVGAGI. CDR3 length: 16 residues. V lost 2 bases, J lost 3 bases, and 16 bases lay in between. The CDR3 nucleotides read TGTGCCAGCAGTTACCTTTTCGCGGGTCGGGACACTGAAGCTTTCTTT. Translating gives CASSYLFAGRDTEAFF.

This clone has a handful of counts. The CDR3 DNA sequence: TGTGCCAGCAGCGCAGGGGGCCTGGGTGGAAACACCATATATTTT. Translation gives CASSAGGLGGNTIYF. The rearrangement links TRBV7-9 to TRBJ1-3; 8 bases agree with TRBD1. The CDR3 contains 15 residues. Germline-derived CDR1 and CDR2 are SEHNR and FQNEAQ (reference sequence). With V trimmed by 5 bases and J by 3 bases, 6 bases remained unmatched.

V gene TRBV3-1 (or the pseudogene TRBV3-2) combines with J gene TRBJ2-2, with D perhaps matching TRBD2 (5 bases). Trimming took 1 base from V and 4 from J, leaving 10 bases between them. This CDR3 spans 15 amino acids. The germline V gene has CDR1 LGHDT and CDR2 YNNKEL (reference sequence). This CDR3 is CASSQGPRGTGELFF. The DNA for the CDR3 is TGTGCCAGCAGCCAAGGCCCCCGGGGCACCGGGGAGCTGTTTTTT.

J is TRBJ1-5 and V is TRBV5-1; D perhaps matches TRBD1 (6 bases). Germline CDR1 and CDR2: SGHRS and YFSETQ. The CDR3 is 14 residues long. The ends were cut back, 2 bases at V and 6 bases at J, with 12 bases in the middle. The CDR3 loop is CASSLRGGGQPQHF. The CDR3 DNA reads TGCGCCAGCAGCTTACGTGGGGGCGGTCAGCCCCAGCATTTT.

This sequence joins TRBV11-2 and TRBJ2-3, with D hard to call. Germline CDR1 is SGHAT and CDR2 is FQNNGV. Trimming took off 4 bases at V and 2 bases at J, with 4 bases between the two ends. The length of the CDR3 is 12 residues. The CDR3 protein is CASSYLTDTQYF. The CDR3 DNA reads TGTGCCAGCAGCTATCTCACAGATACGCAGTATTTT.

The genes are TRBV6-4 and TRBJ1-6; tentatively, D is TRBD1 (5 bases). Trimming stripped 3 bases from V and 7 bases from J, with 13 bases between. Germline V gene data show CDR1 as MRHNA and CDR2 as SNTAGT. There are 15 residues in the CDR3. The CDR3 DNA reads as TGTGCCAGCAGTGAGACTGGGGGGAAGAATTCACCCCTCCACTTT. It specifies CASSETGGKNSPLHF.

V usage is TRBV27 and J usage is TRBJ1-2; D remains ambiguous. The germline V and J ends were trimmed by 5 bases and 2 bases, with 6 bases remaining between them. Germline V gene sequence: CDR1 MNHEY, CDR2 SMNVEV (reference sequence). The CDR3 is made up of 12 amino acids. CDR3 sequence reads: CASSTGNYGYTF. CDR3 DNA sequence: TGTGCCAGCAGTACGGGAAACTATGGCTACACCTTC.

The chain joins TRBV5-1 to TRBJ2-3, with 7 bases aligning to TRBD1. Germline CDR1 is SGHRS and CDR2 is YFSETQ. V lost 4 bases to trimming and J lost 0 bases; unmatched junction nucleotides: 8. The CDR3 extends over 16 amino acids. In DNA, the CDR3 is TGCGCCAGCAGCCTCCCGGGACAGTCTAGCACAGATACGCAGTATTTT. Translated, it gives CASSLPGQSSTDTQYF.

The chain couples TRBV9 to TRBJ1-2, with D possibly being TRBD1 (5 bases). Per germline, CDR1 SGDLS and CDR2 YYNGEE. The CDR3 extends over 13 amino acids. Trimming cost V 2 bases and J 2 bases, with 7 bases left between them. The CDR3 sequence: CASSVEGNYGYTF. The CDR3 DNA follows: TGTGCCAGCAGCGTGGAGGGGAACTATGGCTACACCTTC.

Written as DNA, the CDR3 is TGTGCCAGCAACAGGGGGGCCTACAATGAGCAGTTCTTC. Its protein is CASNRGAYNEQFF. This chain joins TRBV12-3 or TRBV12-4 and TRBJ2-1; 8 positions agree with TRBD1. With V trimmed by 7 bases and J by 2 bases, 1 base remained unmatched. This CDR3 is 13 amino acids long.